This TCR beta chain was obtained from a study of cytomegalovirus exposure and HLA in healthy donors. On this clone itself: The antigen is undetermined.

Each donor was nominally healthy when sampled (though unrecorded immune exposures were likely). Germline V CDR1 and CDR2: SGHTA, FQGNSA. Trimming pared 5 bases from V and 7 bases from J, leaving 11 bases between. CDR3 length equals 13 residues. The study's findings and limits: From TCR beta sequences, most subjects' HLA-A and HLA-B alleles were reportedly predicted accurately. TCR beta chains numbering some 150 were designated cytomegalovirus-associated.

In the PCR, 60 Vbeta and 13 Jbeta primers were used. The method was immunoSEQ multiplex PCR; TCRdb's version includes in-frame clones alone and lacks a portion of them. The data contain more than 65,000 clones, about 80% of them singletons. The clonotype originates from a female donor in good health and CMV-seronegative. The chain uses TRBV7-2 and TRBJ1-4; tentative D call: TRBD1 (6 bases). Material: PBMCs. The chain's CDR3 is CASSLQGTEKLFF. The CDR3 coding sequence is TGTGCCAGCAGCCTCCAGGGGACTGAAAAACTGTTTTTT.